This T cell receptor beta chain comes out of a study of blood T cell repertoires in COVID-19. Study overall: The United States, Italy and Spain supplied acute and convalescent COVID-19 samples. Sample material is recorded as cDNA or gDNA derived from T cells, B-cell-depleted T cells, or PBMCs.

The V and J ends lost 0 bases and 13 bases, in that order; junction bases with no gene match: 11. Germline V gene data show CDR1 as SGHVS and CDR2 as FQNEAQ. This CDR3 comprises 15 residues. Authors' data handling: From reference gene primer amplification, estimates of nucleated cell counts were derived. The repertoire was sequenced with immunoSEQ multiplex PCR; TCRdb's copy has only in-frame clones and lacks some. V and J calls and clone size are as listed in that table; D and trimming were resolved from the DNA. The data contain over 40,000 clones, around 90% of them singletons. The sequence came from an older man with active COVID-19. Sequenced: peripheral blood. The chain uses TRBV7-8 and TRBJ1-4; 7 bases align to TRBD1. The CDR3 coding sequence is TGTGCCAGCAGCTTAGCGCTGACAGGGCAGATTTTACTGTTTTTT. Residues: CASSLALTGQILLFF.